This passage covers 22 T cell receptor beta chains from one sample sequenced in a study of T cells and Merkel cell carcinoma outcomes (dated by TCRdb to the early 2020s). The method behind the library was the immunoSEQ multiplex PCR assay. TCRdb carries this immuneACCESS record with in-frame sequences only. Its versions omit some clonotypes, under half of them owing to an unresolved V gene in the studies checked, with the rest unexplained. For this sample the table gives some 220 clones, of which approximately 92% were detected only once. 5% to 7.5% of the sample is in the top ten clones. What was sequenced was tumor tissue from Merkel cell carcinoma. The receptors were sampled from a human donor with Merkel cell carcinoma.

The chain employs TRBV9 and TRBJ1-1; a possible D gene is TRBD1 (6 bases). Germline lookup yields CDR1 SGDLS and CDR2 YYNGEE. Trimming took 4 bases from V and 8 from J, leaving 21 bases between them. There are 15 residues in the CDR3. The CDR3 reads CASSKRQAGTLEAFF. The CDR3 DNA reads TGTGCCAGCAGCAAGCGACAGGCCGGGACGTTAGAAGCTTTCTTT. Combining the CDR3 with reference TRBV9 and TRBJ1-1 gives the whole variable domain DSGVTQTPKHLITATGQRVTLRCSPRSGDLSVYWYQQSLDQGLQFLIQYYNGEERAKGNILERFSAQQFPDLHSELNLSSLELGDSALYFCASSKRQAGTLEAFFGQGTRLTVV.

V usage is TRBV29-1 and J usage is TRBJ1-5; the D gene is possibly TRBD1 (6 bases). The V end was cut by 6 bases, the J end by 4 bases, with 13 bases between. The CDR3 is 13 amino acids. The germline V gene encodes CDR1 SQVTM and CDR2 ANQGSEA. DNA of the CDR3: TGCAGCGTCGGGACAAATCTTAATCAGCCCCAGCATTTT. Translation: CSVGTNLNQPQHF.

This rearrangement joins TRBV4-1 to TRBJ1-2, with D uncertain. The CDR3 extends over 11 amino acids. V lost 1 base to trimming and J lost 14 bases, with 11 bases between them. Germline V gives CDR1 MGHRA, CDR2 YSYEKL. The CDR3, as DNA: TGCGCCAGCAGCCAAGGAGAGCAGGAAACCTTC. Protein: CASSQGEQETF.

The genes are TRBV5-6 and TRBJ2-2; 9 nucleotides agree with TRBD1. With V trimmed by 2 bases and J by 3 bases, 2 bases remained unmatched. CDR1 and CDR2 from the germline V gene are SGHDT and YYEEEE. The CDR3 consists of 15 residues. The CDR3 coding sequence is TGTGCCAGCAGCTTAGGGGACAGGGACACCGGGGAGCTGTTTTTT. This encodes CASSLGDRDTGELFF.

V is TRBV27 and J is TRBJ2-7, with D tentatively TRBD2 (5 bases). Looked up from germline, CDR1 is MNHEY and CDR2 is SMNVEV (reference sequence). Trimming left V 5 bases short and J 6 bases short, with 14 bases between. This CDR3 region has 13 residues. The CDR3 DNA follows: TGTGCCAGCAGTCCCACAGTGGCGGGCGAGCAGTACTTC. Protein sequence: CASSPTVAGEQYF.

The CDR3 DNA reads TGTGCCAGCTCACCACTGCCGGGACTAGCGAGCCAAGAGACCCAGTACTTC. This encodes CASSPLPGLASQETQYF. This chain links TRBV18 with TRBJ2-5, with 10 nucleotides matching TRBD2. Germline V gene data show CDR1 as KGHSH and CDR2 as LQKENI. This CDR3 has 17 amino acids. V gave up 1 base and J gave up 1 base; unmatched junction bases: 6.

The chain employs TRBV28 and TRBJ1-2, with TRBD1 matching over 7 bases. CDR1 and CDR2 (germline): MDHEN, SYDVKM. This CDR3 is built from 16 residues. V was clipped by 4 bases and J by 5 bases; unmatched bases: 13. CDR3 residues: CASSSARGDRLYGYTF. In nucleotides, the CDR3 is TGTGCCAGCAGTTCGGCTCGAGGGGACAGACTGTATGGCTACACCTTC.

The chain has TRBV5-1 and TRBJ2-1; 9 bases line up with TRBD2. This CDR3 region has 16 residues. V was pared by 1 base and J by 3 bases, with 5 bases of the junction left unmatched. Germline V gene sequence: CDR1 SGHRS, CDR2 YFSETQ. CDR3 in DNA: TGCGCCAGCAGCTTGTTTGCGGGGGGGGGCTACAATGAGCAGTTCTTC. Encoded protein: CASSLFAGGGYNEQFF.

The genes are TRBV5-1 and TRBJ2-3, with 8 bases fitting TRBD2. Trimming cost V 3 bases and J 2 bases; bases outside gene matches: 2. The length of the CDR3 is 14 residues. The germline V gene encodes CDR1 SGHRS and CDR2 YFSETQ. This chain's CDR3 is CASSSSGLTDTQYF. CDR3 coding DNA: TGCGCCAGCAGCTCTAGCGGGCTCACAGATACGCAGTATTTT.

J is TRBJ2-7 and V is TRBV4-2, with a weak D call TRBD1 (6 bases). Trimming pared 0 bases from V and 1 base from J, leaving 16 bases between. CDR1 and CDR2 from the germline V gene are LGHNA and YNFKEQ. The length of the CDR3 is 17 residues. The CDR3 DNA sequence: TGTGCCAGCAGCCAAGAGGGGGTTTACAGGGTTTCCTACGAGCAGTACTTC. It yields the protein CASSQEGVYRVSYEQYF.

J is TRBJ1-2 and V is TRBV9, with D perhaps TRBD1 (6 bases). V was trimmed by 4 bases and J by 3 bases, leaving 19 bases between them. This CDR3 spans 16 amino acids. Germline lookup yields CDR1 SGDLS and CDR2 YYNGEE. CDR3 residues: CASSSSRGVADYGYTF. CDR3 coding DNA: TGTGCCAGCAGCAGCTCCAGGGGAGTGGCCGACTATGGCTACACCTTC.

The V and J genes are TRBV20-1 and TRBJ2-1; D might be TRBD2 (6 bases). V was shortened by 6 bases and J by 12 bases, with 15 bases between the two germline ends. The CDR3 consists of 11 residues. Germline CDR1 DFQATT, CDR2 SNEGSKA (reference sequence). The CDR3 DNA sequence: TGCAGTGCACTCATAGGGACTTTGCAGTTCTTC. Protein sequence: CSALIGTLQFF.

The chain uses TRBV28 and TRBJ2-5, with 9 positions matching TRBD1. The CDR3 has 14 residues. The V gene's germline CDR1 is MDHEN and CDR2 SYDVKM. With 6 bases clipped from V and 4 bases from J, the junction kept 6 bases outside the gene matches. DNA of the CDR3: TGTGCCAGCAGGGCGGGACAGGGTATAGAGACCCAGTACTTC. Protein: CASRAGQGIETQYF.

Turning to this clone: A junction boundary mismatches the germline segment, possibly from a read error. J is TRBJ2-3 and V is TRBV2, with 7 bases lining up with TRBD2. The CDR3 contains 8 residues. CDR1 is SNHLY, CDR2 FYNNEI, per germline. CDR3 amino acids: CASSAGEF. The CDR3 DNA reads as TGTGCCAGCAGCGCGGGGGAATTT. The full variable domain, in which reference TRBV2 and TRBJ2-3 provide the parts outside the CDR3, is EPEVTQTPSHQVTQMGQEVILRCVPISNHLYFYWYRQILGQKVEFLVSFYNNEISEKSEIFDDQFSVERPDGSNFTLKIRSTKLEDSAMYFCASSAGEFGPGTRLTVL.

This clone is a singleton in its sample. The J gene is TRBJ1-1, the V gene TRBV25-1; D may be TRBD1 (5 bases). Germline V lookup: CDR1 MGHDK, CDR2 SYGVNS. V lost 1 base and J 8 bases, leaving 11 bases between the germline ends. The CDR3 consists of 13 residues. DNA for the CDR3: TGTGCCAGCAGTGAATTGGGGGAACTGGAAGCTTTCTTT. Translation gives CASSELGELEAFF.

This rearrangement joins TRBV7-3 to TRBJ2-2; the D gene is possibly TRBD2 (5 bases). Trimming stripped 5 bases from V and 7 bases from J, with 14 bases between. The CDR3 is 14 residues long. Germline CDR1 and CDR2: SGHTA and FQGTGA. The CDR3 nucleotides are TGTGCCAGCAGCCACGGGCCGGCGGGCGGGGAGCTGTTTTTT. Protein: CASSHGPAGGELFF.

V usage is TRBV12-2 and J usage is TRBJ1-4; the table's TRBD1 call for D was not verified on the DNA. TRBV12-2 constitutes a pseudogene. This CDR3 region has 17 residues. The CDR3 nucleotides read TGTGCAAGTCGTTACCCTGATGGAGACAGGGAAATTGAAAAACTGTTTTTT. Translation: CASRYPDGDREIEKLFF.

CDR3 in amino acids: CASSFQGGPRTEAFF. CDR3 DNA: TGCGCCAGCAGCTTTCAGGGGGGCCCCCGCACTGAAGCTTTCTTT. The chain joins TRBV5-1 to TRBJ1-1, with 7 bases matching TRBD1. V dropped 2 bases and J dropped 4; count of bases not matched to a gene: 8. The CDR3 runs to 15 residues. Looked up from germline, CDR1 is SGHRS and CDR2 is YFSETQ.

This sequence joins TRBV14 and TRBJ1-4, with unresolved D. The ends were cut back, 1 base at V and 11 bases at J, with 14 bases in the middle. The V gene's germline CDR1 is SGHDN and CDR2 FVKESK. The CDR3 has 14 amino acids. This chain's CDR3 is CASSQVADRMKLFF. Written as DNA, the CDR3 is TGTGCCAGCAGCCAAGTCGCAGACCGCATGAAACTGTTTTTT.

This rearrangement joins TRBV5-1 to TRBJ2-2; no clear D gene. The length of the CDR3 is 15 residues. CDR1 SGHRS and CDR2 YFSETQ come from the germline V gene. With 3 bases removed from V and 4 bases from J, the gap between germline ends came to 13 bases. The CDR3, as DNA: TGCGCCAGCAGCTACTCCGCGCAGACCACCGGGGAGCTGTTTTTT. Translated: CASSYSAQTTGELFF. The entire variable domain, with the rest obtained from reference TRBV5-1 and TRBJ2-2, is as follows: KAGVTQTPRYLIKTRGQQVTLSCSPISGHRSVSWYQQTPGQGLQFLFEYFSETQRNKGNFPGRFSGRQFSNSRSEMNVSTLELGDSALYLCASSYSAQTTGELFFGEGSRLTVL.

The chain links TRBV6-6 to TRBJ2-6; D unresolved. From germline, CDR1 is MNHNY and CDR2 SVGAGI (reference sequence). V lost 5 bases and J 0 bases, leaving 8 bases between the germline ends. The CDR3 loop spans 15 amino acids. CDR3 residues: CASSGLSSGANVLTF. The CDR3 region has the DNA TGTGCCAGCAGTGGCCTCAGCTCTGGGGCCAACGTCCTGACTTTC.

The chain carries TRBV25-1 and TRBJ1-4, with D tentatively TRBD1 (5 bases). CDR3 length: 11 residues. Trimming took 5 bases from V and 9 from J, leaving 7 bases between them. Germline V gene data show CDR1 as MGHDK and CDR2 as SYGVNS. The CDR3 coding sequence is TGTGCCAGCAGTTGGGGGAAAAAACTGTTTTTT. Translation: CASSWGKKLFF.